The 9 T cell receptor beta chains given below trace back to one sample, sequenced in a study of blood T cell repertoires in COVID-19. This table comes from immunoSEQ multiplex PCR, and its TCRdb copy is limited to in-frame clones, with some not included. The top ten clones hold around 1.8% of a sample with about 250,000 clones, over 75% of them seen once. Sequenced: PBMCs or T cells enriched from blood (not recorded which). These receptor sequences come from a man aged 40-49 years who had recovered from COVID-19.

This clone was counted a single time. The rearrangement uses TRBV30 and TRBJ2-7, with D unresolved. Deletions cut 1 base from V and 2 bases from J, with 3 bases between. The CDR3 runs to 11 residues. Germline V gives CDR1 GTSNPN, CDR2 SVGIG (reference sequence). The CDR3 loop is CAWSATYEQYF. As DNA, the CDR3 is TGTGCCTGGAGTGCCACCTACGAGCAGTACTTC.

The chain joins TRBV6-5 to TRBJ2-1, with TRBD2 matching 8 bases. CDR3 length equals 13 residues. V shed 2 bases, J shed 12 bases, and the junction held 6 bases outside the gene matches. The germline CDR1 and CDR2 sequences are MNHEY and SVGAGI. The CDR3 reads CASSYQLAGWQFF. The DNA for the CDR3 is TGTGCCAGCAGTTACCAATTAGCGGGATGGCAGTTCTTC.

The chain uses TRBV10-3 and TRBJ1-5, with TRBD1 matching over 7 bases. J was trimmed by 0 bases and V by 2 bases; bases with no gene match: 10. The V gene's germline CDR1 is ENHRY and CDR2 SYGVKD. The CDR3 runs 18 residues. The CDR3 bases are TGTGCCATCAGTGAGCCGGACGGGGACAGCTATAGCAATCAGCCCCAGCATTTT. Translated, it gives CAISEPDGDSYSNQPQHF.

The rearrangement uses TRBV11-2 and TRBJ2-2; D uncertain. Trimming cost V 2 bases and J 6 bases, with 13 bases left between them. The CDR3 is 15 amino acids. Germline V CDR1 and CDR2: SGHAT, FQNNGV. The CDR3 nucleotides are TGTGCCAGCAGCTTACGACTCCCGTATCCCGGGGAGCTGTTTTTT. This gives the protein CASSLRLPYPGELFF.

This clone has just a few counts. The chain is built from TRBV21-1 and TRBJ2-2; the table assigns TRBD2, which was not confirmed against the DNA. TRBV21-1 is a recognized pseudogene. The CDR3 loop spans 12 amino acids. CDR3 nucleotides: TGTGCCAGCAGCACGAGGACCGGGGAGCTGTTTTTT. Protein product: CASSTRTGELFF.

This clone was seen a few times. This chain joins TRBV7-9 and TRBJ1-5; 9 positions agree with TRBD1. Germline CDR1 SEHNR, CDR2 FQNEAQ (reference sequence). Germline trimming cut 4 bases from V and 4 bases from J; bases unmatched to any gene: 2. This CDR3 has 14 residues. CDR3 bases: TGTGCCAGCAGCTCTGACAGGGGGAATCAGCCCCAGCATTTT. This codes for CASSSDRGNQPQHF.

The chain carries TRBV18 and TRBJ2-3; D perhaps matches TRBD1 (6 bases). Germline assignment: CDR1 KGHSH and CDR2 LQKENI. V lost 5 bases and J 6 bases, leaving 24 bases between the germline ends. The CDR3 has 17 residues. CDR3 loop: CASSKDRSTAWRDTQYF. The CDR3 DNA is TGTGCCAGCTCAAAAGACAGGAGCACAGCGTGGCGGGATACGCAGTATTTT.

The rearrangement links TRBV23-1 to TRBJ2-2; tentatively, D is TRBD1 (6 bases). TRBV23-1 is an ORF, and what it does is uncertain. Trimming pared 3 bases from V and 9 bases from J, leaving 14 bases between. The length of the CDR3 is 14 residues. DNA for the CDR3: TGCGCCAGCAGTCAGACAGGAGCCCGGAGGGAGCTGTTTTTT. It translates to CASSQTGARRELFF.

The rearrangement links TRBV6-2 or TRBV6-3 to TRBJ1-2; weak D call: TRBD1 (6 bases). V was shortened by 2 bases and J by 14 bases, with 18 bases between the two germline ends. The germline V gene encodes CDR1 MNHEY and CDR2 SVGEGT. The CDR3 runs to 13 residues. The chain's CDR3 is CASSYGQSFSLTF. The CDR3 nucleotides read TGTGCCAGCAGTTACGGACAGTCCTTCTCCCTAACCTTC.